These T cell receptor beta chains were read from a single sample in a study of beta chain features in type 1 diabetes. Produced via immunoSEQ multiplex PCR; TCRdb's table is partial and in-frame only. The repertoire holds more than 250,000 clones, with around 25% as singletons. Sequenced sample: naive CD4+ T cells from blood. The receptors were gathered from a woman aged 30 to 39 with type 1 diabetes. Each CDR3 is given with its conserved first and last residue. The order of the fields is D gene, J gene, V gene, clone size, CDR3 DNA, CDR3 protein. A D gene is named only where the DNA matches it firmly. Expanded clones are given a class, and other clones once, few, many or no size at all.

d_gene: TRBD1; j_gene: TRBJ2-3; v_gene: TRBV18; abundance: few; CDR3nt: TGTGCCAGCTCACCACCACAGGGGGCTGGAGATACGCAGTATTTT; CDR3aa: CASSPPQGAGDTQYF
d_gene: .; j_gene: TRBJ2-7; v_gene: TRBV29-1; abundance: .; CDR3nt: TGCAGCGGCGGGATCCGCGGAAGCGAGCAGTACTTC; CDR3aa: CSGGIRGSEQYF
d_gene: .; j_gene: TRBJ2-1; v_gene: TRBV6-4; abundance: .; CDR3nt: TGTGCCAACACTATGGATGAGCAGTTCTTC; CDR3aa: CANTMDEQFF
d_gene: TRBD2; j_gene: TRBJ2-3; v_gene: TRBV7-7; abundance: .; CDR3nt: TGTGCTAGCAGCCGGCTAGGACTAGGCACAGATACGCAGTATTTT; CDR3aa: CASSRLGLGTDTQYF
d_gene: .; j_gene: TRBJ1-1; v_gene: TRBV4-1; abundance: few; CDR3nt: TGCGCCAGCAGCCAAGGACAGCCTAACACTGAAGCTTTCTTT; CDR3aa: CASSQGQPNTEAFF
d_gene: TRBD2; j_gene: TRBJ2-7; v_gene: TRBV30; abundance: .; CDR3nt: TGTGCCTGGAGGGGCATCAGCGGGGCCGACGAGCAGTACTTC; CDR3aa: CAWRGISGADEQYF
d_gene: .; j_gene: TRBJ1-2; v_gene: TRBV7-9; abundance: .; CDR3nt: TGTGCCAGCAGCCCCAGCCGAGACATCTATGGCTACACCTTC; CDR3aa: CASSPSRDIYGYTF
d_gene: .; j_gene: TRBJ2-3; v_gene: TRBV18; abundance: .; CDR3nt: TGTGCCAGCTCACCGTCCCCTAGCATAGATACGCAGTATTTT; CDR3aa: CASSPSPSIDTQYF
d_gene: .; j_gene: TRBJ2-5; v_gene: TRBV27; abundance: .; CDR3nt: TGTGCCAGCAGTCCCAAGGGAGGTCAAGAGACCCAGTACTTC; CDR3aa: CASSPKGGQETQYF
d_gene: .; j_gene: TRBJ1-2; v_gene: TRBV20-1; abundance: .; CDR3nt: TGCAGTGCTACGGAGAGAGGCTACACCTTC; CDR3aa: CSATERGYTF
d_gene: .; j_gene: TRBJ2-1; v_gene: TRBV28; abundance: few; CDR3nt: TGTGCCACTCGGTCGAGGGATGAGCAGTTCTTC; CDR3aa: CATRSRDEQFF
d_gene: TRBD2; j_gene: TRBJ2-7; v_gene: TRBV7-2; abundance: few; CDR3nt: TGTGCCAGCAGCTTCCTGGGACTAGCAACCTACGAGCAGTACTTC; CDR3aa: CASSFLGLATYEQYF
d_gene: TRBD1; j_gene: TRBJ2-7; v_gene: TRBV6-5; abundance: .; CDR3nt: TGTGCCAGCAGGAGGGGGCTCGGGGACTACGAGCAGTACTTC; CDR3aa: CASRRGLGDYEQYF
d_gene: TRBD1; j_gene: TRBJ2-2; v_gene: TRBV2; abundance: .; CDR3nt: TGTGCCAGCACGGGCAGGGACAGGGAACTGTTTTTT; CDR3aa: CASTGRDRELFF
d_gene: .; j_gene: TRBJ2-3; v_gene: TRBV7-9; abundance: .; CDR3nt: TGTGCCGACCGGGGAAACGGAGATACGCAGTATTTT; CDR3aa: CADRGNGDTQYF
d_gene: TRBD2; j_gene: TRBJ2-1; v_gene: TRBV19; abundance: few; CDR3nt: TGTGCCAGTAGAATGGCTAGCGGCGACTACAATGAGCAGTTCTTC; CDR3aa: CASRMASGDYNEQFF
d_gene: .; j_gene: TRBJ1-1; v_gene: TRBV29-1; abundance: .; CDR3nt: TGCAGCGTTGAACAGGTTGAAGCTTTCTTT; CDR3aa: CSVEQVEAFF
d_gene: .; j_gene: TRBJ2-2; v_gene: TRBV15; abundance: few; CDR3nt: TGTGCCACCAGCCCGACATTATTCGGGGAGCTGTTTTTT; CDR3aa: CATSPTLFGELFF
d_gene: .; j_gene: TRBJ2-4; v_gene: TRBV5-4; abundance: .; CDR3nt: TGTGCCAGCAGCTGGGGGGCGGGGGTCCGCAAAAACATTCAGTACTTC; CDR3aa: CASSWGAGVRKNIQYF
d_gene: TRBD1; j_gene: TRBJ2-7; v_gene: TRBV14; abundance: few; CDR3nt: TGTGCCAGCAGCCGACAGGGGTCGAGCTCCTACGAGCAGTACTTC; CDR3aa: CASSRQGSSSYEQYF
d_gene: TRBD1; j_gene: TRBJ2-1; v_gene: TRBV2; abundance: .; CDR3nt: TGTGCCAGCAGGCCGGGACAGAGCTACAATGAGCAGTTCTTC; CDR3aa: CASRPGQSYNEQFF
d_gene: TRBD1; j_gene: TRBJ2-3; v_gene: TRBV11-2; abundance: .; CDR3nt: TGTGCCAGCAGCTTGGGACAGCGAGATACGCAGTATTTT; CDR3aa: CASSLGQRDTQYF
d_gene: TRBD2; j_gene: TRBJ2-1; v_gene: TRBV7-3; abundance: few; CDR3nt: TGTGCCAGCAGCTTAAATCTTCGATTGAGCGGGAGAGGCAATGAGCAGTTCTTC; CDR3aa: CASSLNLRLSGRGNEQFF
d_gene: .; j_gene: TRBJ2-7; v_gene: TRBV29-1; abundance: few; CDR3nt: TGCAGCGTGGCGGGGATTTCTACCTACGAGCAGTACTTC; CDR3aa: CSVAGISTYEQYF
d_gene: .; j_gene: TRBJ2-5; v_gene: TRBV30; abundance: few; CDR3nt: TGTGCCTGGAGTCTCGGCGGACTCGAACAAGAGACCCAGTACTTC; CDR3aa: CAWSLGGLEQETQYF
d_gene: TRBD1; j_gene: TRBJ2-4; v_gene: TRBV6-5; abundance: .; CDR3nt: TGTGCCAGCAGCCAGGGGGACATTCAGTACTTC; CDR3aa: CASSQGDIQYF
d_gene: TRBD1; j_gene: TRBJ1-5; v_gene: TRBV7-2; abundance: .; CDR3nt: TGTGCCAGCAGCTTCCAGGGGGGTCAGCCCCAGCATTTT; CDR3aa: CASSFQGGQPQHF
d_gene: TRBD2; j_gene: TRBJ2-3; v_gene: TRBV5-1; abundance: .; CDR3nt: TGCGCCAGCAGCTTGGTGCGACTAGCGAGCACAGATACGCAGTATTTT; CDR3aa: CASSLVRLASTDTQYF
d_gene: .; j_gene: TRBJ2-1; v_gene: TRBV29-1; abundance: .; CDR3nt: TGCAGCGGCGAACTACTAGTACCTTACAATGAGCAGTTCTTC; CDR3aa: CSGELLVPYNEQFF
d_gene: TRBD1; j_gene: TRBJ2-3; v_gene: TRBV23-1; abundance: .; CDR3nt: TGCGCCAGCAGTATTGGGGACAGGAGCACAGATACGCAGTATTTT; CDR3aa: CASSIGDRSTDTQYF
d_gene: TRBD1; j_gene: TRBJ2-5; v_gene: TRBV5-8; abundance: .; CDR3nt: TGTGCCAGCAGCTCCCTTCCGGACTCCAAGGGGGCTCAAGAGACCCAGTACTTC; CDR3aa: CASSSLPDSKGAQETQYF
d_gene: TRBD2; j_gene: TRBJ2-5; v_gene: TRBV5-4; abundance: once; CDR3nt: TGTGCCAGCAGCAGGGGACTAGCGGGGGAAGAGACCCAGTACTTC; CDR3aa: CASSRGLAGEETQYF
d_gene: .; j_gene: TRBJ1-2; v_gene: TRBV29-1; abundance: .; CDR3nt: TGCAGCGTTGAAGAGGGAGGGTCTGGCTACACCTTC; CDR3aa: CSVEEGGSGYTF
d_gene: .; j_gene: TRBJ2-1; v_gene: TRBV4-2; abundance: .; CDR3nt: TGTGCCAGCAGCCAAGCCCCATCGGGAAACGAGCAGTTCTTC; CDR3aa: CASSQAPSGNEQFF
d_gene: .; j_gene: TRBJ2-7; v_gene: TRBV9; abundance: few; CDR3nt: TGTGCCAGCAGCGTAGGCGGCAGGGAACACGAGCAGTACTTC; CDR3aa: CASSVGGREHEQYF
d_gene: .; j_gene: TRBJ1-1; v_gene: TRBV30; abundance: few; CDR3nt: TGTGCCTGGAGTAACAGGGCGAGCACTGAAGCTTTCTTT; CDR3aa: CAWSNRASTEAFF
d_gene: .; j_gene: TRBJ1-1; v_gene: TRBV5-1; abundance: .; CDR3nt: TGCGCCAGCAGCTTCCCAGGACAGAACACTGAAGCTTTCTTT; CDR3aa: CASSFPGQNTEAFF
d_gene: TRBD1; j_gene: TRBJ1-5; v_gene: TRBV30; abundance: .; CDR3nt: TGTGCCTGTACGGGGACAGGCCGGGGGCCCCAGCATTTT; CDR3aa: CACTGTGRGPQHF
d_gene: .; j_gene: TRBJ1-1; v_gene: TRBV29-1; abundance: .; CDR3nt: TGCAGCGTTTGGAGTAGGGAGTTTGGTTTCTTT; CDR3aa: CSVWSREFGFF
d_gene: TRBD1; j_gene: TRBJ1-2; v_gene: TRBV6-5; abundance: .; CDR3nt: TGTGCCAGCAGTTACTCTCAGGGGGGCTATGGCTACACCTTC; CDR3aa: CASSYSQGGYGYTF
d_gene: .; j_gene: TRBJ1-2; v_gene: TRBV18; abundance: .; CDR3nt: TGTGCCAGCTCACCAGGGACATCCTCATACAGAGGAGGCTACACCTTC; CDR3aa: CASSPGTSSYRGGYTF
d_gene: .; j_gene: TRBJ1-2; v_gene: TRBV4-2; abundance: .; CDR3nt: TGTGCCAGCAGCCAACCGGACACTAACTATGGCTACACCTTC; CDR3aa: CASSQPDTNYGYTF
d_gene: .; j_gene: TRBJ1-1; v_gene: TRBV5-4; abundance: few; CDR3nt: TGTGCCAGCAGCTGGACTGAGGGAGTAGGGACTGAAGCTTTCTTT; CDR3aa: CASSWTEGVGTEAFF
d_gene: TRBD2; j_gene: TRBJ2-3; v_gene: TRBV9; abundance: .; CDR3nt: TGTGCCAGCAGCGTAAGAACGGGAGGTGACGATACGCAGTATTTT; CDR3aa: CASSVRTGGDDTQYF
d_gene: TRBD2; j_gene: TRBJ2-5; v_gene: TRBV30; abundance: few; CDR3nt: TGTGCCTGGAGTGTAGTGGGAGGGGAGACCCAGTACTTC; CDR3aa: CAWSVVGGETQYF
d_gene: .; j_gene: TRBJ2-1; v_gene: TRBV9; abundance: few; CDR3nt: TGTGCCAGCAGCGGTGATGGCAGGGCCCCCAATGAGCAGTTCTTC; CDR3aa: CASSGDGRAPNEQFF
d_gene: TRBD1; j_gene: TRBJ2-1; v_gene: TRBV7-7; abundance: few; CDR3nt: TGTGCTAGCAGCTTAGGAGGACAGGGTTACAATGAGCAGTTCTTC; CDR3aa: CASSLGGQGYNEQFF
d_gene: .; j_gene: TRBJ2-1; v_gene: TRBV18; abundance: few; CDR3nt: TGTGCCAGCTCACAAAGGACCGACAGTGGGTTCTTC; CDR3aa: CASSQRTDSGFF
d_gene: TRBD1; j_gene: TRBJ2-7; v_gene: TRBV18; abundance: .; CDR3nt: TGTGCCAGCTCACCGGCAGGGGGAGAGGACGAGCAGTACTTC; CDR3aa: CASSPAGGEDEQYF
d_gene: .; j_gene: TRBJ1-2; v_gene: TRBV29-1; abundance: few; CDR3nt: TGCAGCGTTGTACTCGGAGACTATGGCTACACCTTC; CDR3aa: CSVVLGDYGYTF
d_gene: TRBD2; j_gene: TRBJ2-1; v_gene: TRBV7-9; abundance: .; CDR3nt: TGTGCCAGCAGCTTAGCGGGGAGGGTCCCCTACAATGAGCAGTTCTTC; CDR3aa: CASSLAGRVPYNEQFF
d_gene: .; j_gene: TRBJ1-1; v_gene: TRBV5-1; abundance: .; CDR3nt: TGCGCCAGCAGCTTGACAGCGAACACTGAAGCTTTCTTT; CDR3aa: CASSLTANTEAFF
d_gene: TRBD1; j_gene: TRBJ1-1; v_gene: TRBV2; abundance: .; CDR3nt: TGTGCCAGCGGGACAGGGTTGAACACTGAAGCTTTCTTT; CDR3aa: CASGTGLNTEAFF
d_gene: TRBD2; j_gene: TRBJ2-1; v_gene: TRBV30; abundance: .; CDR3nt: TGTGCCGGCTATGGTGTATCGGGACTAGCAGTTTACAATGAGCAGTTCTTC; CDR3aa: CAGYGVSGLAVYNEQFF
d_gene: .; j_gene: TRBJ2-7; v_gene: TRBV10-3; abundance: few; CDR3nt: TGTGCCATCAGCCCACAGGGTATTGGCTACGAGCAGTACTTC; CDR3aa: CAISPQGIGYEQYF